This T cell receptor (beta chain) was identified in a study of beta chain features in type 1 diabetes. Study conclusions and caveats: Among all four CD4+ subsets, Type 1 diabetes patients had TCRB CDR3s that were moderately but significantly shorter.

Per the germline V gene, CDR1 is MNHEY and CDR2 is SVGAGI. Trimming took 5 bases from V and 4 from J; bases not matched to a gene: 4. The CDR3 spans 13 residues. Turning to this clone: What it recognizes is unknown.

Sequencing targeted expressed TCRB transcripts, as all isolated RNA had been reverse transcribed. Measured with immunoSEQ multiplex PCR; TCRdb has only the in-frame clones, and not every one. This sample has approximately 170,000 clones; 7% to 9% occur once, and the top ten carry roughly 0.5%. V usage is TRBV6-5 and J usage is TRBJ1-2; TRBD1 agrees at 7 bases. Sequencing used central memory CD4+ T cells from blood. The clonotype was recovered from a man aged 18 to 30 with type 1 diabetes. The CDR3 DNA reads TGTGCCAGCAGTCTACAGGGGCTCTATGGCTACACCTTC. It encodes CASSLQGLYGYTF.